This T cell receptor beta chain was sequenced for a study of cytomegalovirus exposure and HLA in healthy donors. PCR primers comprised 60 Vbeta and 13 Jbeta primers. Only in-frame clones appear in the TCRdb table, and some are missing; sequencing was by immunoSEQ multiplex PCR. The table shows over 85,000 clones, with around 77% occurring only once. This TCR was sampled from a female donor in good health and CMV-seronegative. Sequencing was done on a sample of PBMCs.

CDR3 sequence: CASSPRGLNYGYTF. The CDR3 DNA sequence: TGTGCCAGCAGCCCCAGGGGGCTTAACTATGGCTACACCTTC. The gene calls are TRBV6-1 and TRBJ1-2; 8 bases agree with TRBD1. Germline loops: CDR1 MNHNS, CDR2 SASEGT. This CDR3 comprises 14 residues. V was pared by 6 bases and J by 1 base, with 4 bases of the junction left unmatched.